The T cell receptor (beta chain) described here comes from a study of T cell responses to AZD1222 COVID-19 vaccine. Findings and caveats of the study: Reportedly, close to half of spike-specific TCRs are directed against unmutated variant regions. Sampling that yielded the repertoires occurred only after the peak T cell response.

To note about this clone: Its antigen remains unidentified.

The CDR3 runs 13 residues. CDR1 and CDR2 (germline): MDHEN, SYDVKM. The J segment lost 3 bases and the V segment lost 7 bases, leaving 4 bases of the junction unmatched. Clones were sequenced by immunoSEQ multiplex PCR, and TCRdb holds only the in-frame ones, with some missing. Here the sample spans tens of thousands of clones, 80% to 90% being singletons. This receptor was obtained from an adult in good health. Material: peripheral blood, obtained on day 0 of AZD1222 vaccination. The chain links TRBV28 to TRBJ2-7; 9 bases fit TRBD1. The CDR3 region is CASTTGGVYEQYF. For the CDR3, the DNA is TGTGCCAGCACGACAGGGGGAGTCTACGAGCAGTACTTC. Together with reference TRBV28 and TRBJ2-7, the CDR3 gives the full variable domain: DVKVTQSSRYLVKRTGEKVFLECVQDMDHENMFWYRQDPGLGLRLIYFSYDVKMKEKGDIPEGYSVSREKKERFSLILESASTNQTSMYLCASTTGGVYEQYFGPGTRLTVT.